What follows are 12 T cell receptor beta chains derived from one specimen sequenced in a study of cytomegalovirus exposure and HLA in healthy donors. Amplification used 60 Vbeta primers and 13 Jbeta primers. Using immunoSEQ multiplex PCR, the repertoire was profiled, and TCRdb retains in-frame clones only, with some absent. The sample yields 100,000 to 150,000 clones, more than 65% seen once. What was sequenced was PBMCs. These receptors all stem from a woman aged 18 to 35 in good health and CMV-seropositive.

The chain employs TRBV5-1 and TRBJ1-5; maybe TRBD1 (6 bases). The V gene lost 7 bases and the J gene lost 0 bases, with 20 bases spanning the gap. Looked up from germline, CDR1 is SGHRS and CDR2 is YFSETQ. The CDR3 is 17 residues long. The CDR3 region is CASSLWGGRDSNQPQHF. CDR3 sequence (DNA): TGCGCCAGCTCTTTATGGGGGGGCAGGGATAGCAATCAGCCCCAGCATTTT.

The chain is built from TRBV27 and TRBJ2-7; D gene uncertain. V was clipped by 5 bases and J by 0 bases, with 8 bases between them. This CDR3 comprises 13 residues. Germline-derived CDR1 and CDR2 are MNHEY and SMNVEV (reference sequence). The DNA of the CDR3 is TGTGCCAGCAGTACACGGAGCTCCTACGAGCAGTACTTC. Protein: CASSTRSSYEQYF.

This chain connects TRBV4-1 to TRBJ2-2; possibly TRBD1 for D (5 bases). The germline CDR1 and CDR2 sequences are MGHRA and YSYEKL. The V gene lost 1 base and the J gene lost 7 bases, with 10 bases spanning the gap. This CDR3 contains 14 residues. In DNA form, the CDR3 reads TGCGCCAGCAGCCAAGGACAGTTGGGCGGGGAGCTGTTTTTT. This encodes CASSQGQLGGELFF.

This clone is a singleton in its sample. The V and J genes are TRBV28 and TRBJ2-5; D unclear. V was cut by 10 bases and J by 5 bases, with 17 bases left in between. CDR3 size: 13 residues. Germline values: CDR1 MDHEN, CDR2 SYDVKM. Here the CDR3 DNA reads TGTGCCACCCGCCCCACGCGGTGGGAGACCCAGTACTTC. Translation: CATRPTRWETQYF.

In this sample, this clone turned up a few times. This rearrangement joins TRBV6-5 to TRBJ1-2; D possibly corresponds to TRBD1 (5 bases). The CDR3 spans 15 residues. The germline V and J ends were trimmed by 0 bases and 4 bases, with 12 bases remaining between them. CDR1 MNHEY and CDR2 SVGAGI come from the germline V gene. The CDR3 loop reads CASSYSQGAGYGYTF. The CDR3, as DNA: TGTGCCAGCAGTTACTCGCAGGGTGCCGGCTATGGCTACACCTTC.

This clone has only one observation. This chain joins TRBV11-3 and TRBJ2-1, with 12 nucleotides matching TRBD2. The CDR3 loop spans 17 amino acids. Germline V lookup: CDR1 SGHNT, CDR2 YENEEA. The V segment lost 1 base and the J segment 3 bases; nucleotides outside the gene matches: 4. This chain's CDR3 is CASSLGSTSGGYNEQFF. DNA for the CDR3: TGTGCCAGCAGCTTAGGTTCGACTAGCGGGGGCTACAATGAGCAGTTCTTC. The complete variable domain, with remaining parts taken from reference TRBV11-3 and TRBJ2-1, reads EAGVVQSPRYKIIEKKQPVAFWCNPISGHNTLYWYLQNLGQGPELLIRYENEEAVDDSQLPKDRFSAERLKGVDSTLKIQPAELGDSAVYLCASSLGSTSGGYNEQFFGPGTRLTVL.

The chain combines TRBV4-1 with TRBJ2-5; TRBD2 matches 15 bases. The CDR3 loop spans 18 amino acids. Germline V CDR1 and CDR2: MGHRA, YSYEKL. Germline trimming cut 3 bases from V and 6 bases from J; bases unmatched to any gene: 11. This CDR3 reads CASSQLEIGTSGGKTQYF. As DNA, the CDR3 is TGCGCCAGCAGCCAGCTTGAAATTGGGACTAGCGGGGGGAAGACCCAGTACTTC.

J is TRBJ1-3 and V is TRBV7-3; D remains ambiguous. The germline CDR1 and CDR2 sequences are SGHTA and FQGTGA. The CDR3 contains 14 residues. Trimming cost V 4 bases and J 0 bases, with 7 bases left between them. In DNA, the CDR3 is TGTGCCAGCAGCTCGGGAGTCTCTGGAAACACCATATATTTT. This encodes CASSSGVSGNTIYF.

This clone was observed a handful of times. The J gene is TRBJ2-5, the V gene TRBV6-5; TRBD2 might be the D (7 bases). The CDR3 runs 15 residues. Trimming took 4 bases from V and 1 from J, leaving 13 bases between them. In germline, CDR1 is MNHEY, CDR2 SVGAGI. This CDR3 is CASSWVGGRQETQYF. Here the CDR3 DNA reads TGTGCCAGCAGTTGGGTGGGGGGGCGCCAAGAGACCCAGTACTTC.

The V gene is TRBV6-1, the J gene TRBJ1-5; the D gene is possibly TRBD1 (5 bases). From germline, CDR1 is MNHNS and CDR2 SASEGT. V was clipped by 5 bases and J by 0 bases, with 11 bases between them. The CDR3 totals 15 residues. The CDR3 here is CASSRGRLSNQPQHF. As DNA, the CDR3 is TGTGCCAGCAGTAGGGGCCGACTTAGCAATCAGCCCCAGCATTTT.

The rearrangement joins TRBV13 to TRBJ2-3; 8 nucleotides align to TRBD2. The CDR3 covers 16 residues. V gave up 4 bases and J gave up 3 bases; unmatched junction bases: 9. Per germline, CDR1 PRHDT and CDR2 FYEKMQ (reference sequence). The CDR3 DNA is TGTGCCAGCAGCTCGCGGGGGGTAATAGGTACAGATACGCAGTATTTT. It is translated as CASSSRGVIGTDTQYF.

Concerning this clone: Within the sample, other DNA sequences also encode this same CDR3. The chain links TRBV18 to TRBJ1-5, with D possibly TRBD1 on 6 matching bases. The CDR3 loop spans 16 amino acids. Germline V CDR1 and CDR2: KGHSH, LQKENI. V lost 3 bases to trimming and J lost 0 bases, with 12 bases between them. CDR3 residues: CASSPNRADSNQPQHF. The CDR3 DNA follows: TGTGCCAGCTCACCGAACAGGGCAGATAGCAATCAGCCCCAGCATTTT. The variable domain in full, with the rest retrieved from reference TRBV18 and TRBJ1-5, is NAGVMQNPRHLVRRRGQEARLRCSPMKGHSHVYWYRQLPEEGLKFMVYLQKENIIDESGMPKERFSAEFPKEGPSILRIQQVVRGDSAAYFCASSPNRADSNQPQHFGDGTRLSIL.